This TCR beta chain was captured by sequencing in a study of shared clonotypes between healthy human individuals. Study-wide results and caveats: Across subsets, estimated richness was generally greater for naive than for memory populations. Relative to their counterparts shared across all four donors, non-shared clonotypes exhibited diminished generation probabilities.

CD8 cells regarded as naive lacked CD45RO, were positively chosen for CCR7, and omitted terminally differentiated effector memory CD45RA+ cells. The ends lost 1 base at V and 7 bases at J; junction bases unmatched: 11. This CDR3 region has 16 residues. CDR1 is SGHRS and CDR2 is YFSETQ in the germline V gene. This table comes from immunoSEQ multiplex PCR, and its TCRdb copy is limited to in-frame clones, with some not included. The sample lists 2 million to 2.5 million clones; over 85% were seen once. This clone was observed once. Its target is not known. The chain carries TRBV5-1 and TRBJ2-7, with TRBD2 matching over 10 bases. What was sequenced was naive CD8+ T cells sorted from blood. This receptor was taken from a young man in good health. This CDR3 reads CASSLLLAGEAREQYF. CDR3 nucleotides: TGCGCCAGCAGCTTGTTGCTAGCGGGAGAAGCTCGGGAGCAGTACTTC. Together with reference TRBV5-1 and TRBJ2-7, the CDR3 gives the full variable domain: KAGVTQTPRYLIKTRGQQVTLSCSPISGHRSVSWYQQTPGQGLQFLFEYFSETQRNKGNFPGRFSGRQFSNSRSEMNVSTLELGDSALYLCASSLLLAGEAREQYFGPGTRLTVT.